The table lists the clone carrying this T cell receptor beta chain with a count of one. Its antigen is unknown. A J-beta primer mix and a sample-barcoded 5' primer were used in a second PCR of roughly 7 to 12 cycles. TCRdb itself ran the 5' RACE reads through MiXCR, one entry per CDR3 protein. This table holds over 700,000 distinct CDR3 sequences, 20% to 25% found once. The CDR3 has 15 amino acids. Germline lookup yields CDR1 KGHSH and CDR2 LQKENI. The junction had 6 bases not matched to a gene; V was cut back by 3 bases and J by 1 base. The source of the sample is a study of blood T cells in healthy people across ages. Study findings and constraints: More naive CD4+ cells and higher diversity marked long-lived donors relative to aged donors. Bulk PBMC profiling left naive and antigen-experienced comparisons inconclusive.

A further study also used this sample, focusing on T cells of mothers and their children.

The sequence was collected from a boy younger than 18 in good health. The V call is TRBV18, the J call TRBJ2-7; 7 nucleotides agree with TRBD1. Sequencing was performed on blood. The CDR3 nucleotides read TGTGCCAGCTCACCGGAATGGGGACAGTCCTACGAGCAGTACTTC. Translation: CASSPEWGQSYEQYF.